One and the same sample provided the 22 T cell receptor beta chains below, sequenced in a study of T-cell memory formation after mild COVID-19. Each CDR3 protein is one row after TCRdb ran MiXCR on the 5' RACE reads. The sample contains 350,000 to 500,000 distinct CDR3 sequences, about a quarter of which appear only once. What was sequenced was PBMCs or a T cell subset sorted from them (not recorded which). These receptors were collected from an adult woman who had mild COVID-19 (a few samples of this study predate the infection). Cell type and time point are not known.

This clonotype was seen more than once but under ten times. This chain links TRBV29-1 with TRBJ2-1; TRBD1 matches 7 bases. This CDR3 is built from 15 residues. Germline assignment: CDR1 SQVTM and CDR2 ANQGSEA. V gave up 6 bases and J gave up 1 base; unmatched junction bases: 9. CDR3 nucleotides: TGCAGCGTGGGGCCCCGGGACAGTTCCTACAATGAGCAGTTCTTC. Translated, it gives CSVGPRDSSYNEQFF.

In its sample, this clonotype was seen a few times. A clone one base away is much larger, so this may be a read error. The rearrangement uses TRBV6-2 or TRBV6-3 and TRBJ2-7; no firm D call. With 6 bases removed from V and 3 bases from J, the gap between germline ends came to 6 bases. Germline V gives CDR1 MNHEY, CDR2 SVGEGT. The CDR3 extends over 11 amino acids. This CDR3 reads CASRSYYEQYF. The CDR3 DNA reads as TGTGCCAGCAGGTCCTACTACGAGCAGTACTTC.

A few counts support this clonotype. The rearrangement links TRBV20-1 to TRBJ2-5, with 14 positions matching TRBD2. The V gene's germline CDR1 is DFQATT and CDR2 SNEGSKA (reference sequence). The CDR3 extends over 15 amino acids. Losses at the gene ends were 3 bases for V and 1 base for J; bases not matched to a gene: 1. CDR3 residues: CSASGLAGGQETQYF. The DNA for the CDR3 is TGCAGTGCTAGCGGACTAGCGGGAGGCCAAGAGACCCAGTACTTC.

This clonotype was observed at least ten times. CDR3 DNA: TGTGCCAGCAGCGAAAGCGATACGCAGTATTTT. Its translation: CASSESDTQYF. The chain uses TRBV4-2 and TRBJ2-3; D is unclear. Germline V lookup: CDR1 LGHNA, CDR2 YNFKEQ. CDR3 length: 11 residues. The germline V and J ends were trimmed by 5 bases and 6 bases, with 6 bases remaining between them.

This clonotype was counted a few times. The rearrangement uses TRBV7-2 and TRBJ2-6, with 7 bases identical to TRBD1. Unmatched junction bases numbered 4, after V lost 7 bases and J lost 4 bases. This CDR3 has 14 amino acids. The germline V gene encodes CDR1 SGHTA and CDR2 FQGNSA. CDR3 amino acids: CASTKGAGANVLTF. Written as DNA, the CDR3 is TGTGCCAGCACCAAGGGGGCCGGGGCCAACGTCCTGACTTTC.

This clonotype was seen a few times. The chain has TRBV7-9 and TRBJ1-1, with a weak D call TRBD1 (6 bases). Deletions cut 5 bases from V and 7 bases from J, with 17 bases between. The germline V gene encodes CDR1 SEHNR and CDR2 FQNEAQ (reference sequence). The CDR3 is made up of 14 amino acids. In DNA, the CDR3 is TGTGCCAGCAGCCCATTCATCGGGGGCGGTGAAGCTTTCTTT. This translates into CASSPFIGGGEAFF. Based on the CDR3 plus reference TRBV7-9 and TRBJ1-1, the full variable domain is DTGVSQNPRHKITKRGQNVTFRCDPISEHNRLYWYRQTLGQGPEFLTYFQNEAQLEKSRLLSDRFSAERPKGSFSTLEIQRTEQGDSAMYLCASSPFIGGGEAFFGQGTRLTVV.

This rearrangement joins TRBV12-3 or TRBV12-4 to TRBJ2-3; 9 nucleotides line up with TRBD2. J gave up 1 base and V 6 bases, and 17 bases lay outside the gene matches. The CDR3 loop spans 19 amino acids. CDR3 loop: CASRTDRRGGRFGTDTQYF. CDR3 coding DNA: TGTGCCAGCAGGACCGACCGGCGGGGGGGAAGGTTTGGCACAGATACGCAGTATTTT.

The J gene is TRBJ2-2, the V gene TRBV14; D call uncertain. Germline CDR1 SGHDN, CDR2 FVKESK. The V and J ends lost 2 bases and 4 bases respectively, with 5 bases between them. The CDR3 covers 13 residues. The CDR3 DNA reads TGTGCCAGCAGCCAATTCATCACCGGGGAGCTGTTTTTT. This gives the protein CASSQFITGELFF.

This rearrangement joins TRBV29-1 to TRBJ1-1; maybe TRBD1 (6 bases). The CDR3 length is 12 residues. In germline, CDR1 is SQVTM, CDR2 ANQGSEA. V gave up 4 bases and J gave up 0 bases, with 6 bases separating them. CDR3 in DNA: TGCAGCGTTGGGACAGTGAACACTGAAGCTTTCTTT. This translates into CSVGTVNTEAFF.

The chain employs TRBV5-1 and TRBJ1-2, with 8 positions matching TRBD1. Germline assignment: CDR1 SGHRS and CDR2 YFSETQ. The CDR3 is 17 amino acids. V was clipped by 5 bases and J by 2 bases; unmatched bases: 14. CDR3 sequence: CASRGGQGRDSNYGYTF. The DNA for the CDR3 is TGCGCCAGCAGGGGCGGACAGGGACGCGACTCGAACTATGGCTACACCTTC.

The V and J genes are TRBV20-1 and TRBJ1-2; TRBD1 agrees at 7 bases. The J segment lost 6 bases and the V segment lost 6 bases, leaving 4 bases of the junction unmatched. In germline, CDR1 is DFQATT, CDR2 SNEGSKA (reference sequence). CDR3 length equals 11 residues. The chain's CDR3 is CSAPTGHGYTF. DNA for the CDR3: TGCAGTGCCCCGACAGGGCATGGCTACACCTTC.

CDR3 coding DNA: TGTGCCACCAGCGCGGCAGGGGACCACGAGCAGTACTTC. It codes for CATSAAGDHEQYF. The V gene is TRBV24-1, the J gene TRBJ2-7; D perhaps matches TRBD1 (6 bases). In germline, CDR1 is KGHDR, CDR2 SFDVKD. V lost 7 bases and J lost 5, with 14 bases in between. This CDR3 region has 13 residues.

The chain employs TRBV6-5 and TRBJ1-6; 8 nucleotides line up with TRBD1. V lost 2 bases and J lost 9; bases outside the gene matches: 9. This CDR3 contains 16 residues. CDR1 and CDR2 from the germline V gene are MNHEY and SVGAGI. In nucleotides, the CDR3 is TGTGCCAGCAGTTACCCGTCGACAGGGGTTGGTTCACCCCTCCACTTT. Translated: CASSYPSTGVGSPLHF.

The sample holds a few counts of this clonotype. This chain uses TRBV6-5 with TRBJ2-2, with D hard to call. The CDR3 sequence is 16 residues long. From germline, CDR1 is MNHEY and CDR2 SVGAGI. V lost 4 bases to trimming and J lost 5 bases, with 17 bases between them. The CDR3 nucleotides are TGTGCCAGCAGTTTTTTTTTGCGGCCACAAACCGGGGAGCTGTTTTTT. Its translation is CASSFFLRPQTGELFF.

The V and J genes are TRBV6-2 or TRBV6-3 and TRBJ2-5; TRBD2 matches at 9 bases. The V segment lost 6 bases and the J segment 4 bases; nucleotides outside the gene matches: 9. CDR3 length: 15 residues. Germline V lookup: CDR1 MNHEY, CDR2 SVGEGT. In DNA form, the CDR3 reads TGTGCCAGCAGCCTTAGCGGGAGCGTGATAGAGACCCAGTACTTC. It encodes CASSLSGSVIETQYF.

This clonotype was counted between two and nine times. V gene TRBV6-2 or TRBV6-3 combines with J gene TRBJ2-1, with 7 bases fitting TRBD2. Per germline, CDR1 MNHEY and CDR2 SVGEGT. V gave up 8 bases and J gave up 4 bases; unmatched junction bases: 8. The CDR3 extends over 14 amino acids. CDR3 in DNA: TGTGCCAGCGGTAAACTAGCGTATTACAATGAGCAGTTCTTC. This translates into CASGKLAYYNEQFF.

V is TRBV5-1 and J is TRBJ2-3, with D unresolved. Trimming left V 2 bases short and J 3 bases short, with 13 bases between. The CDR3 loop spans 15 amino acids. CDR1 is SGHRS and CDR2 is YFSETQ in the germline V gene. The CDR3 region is CASSFHPGTTDTQYF. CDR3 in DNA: TGCGCCAGCAGCTTTCATCCGGGTACAACAGATACGCAGTATTTT. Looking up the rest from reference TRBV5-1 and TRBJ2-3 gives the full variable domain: KAGVTQTPRYLIKTRGQQVTLSCSPISGHRSVSWYQQTPGQGLQFLFEYFSETQRNKGNFPGRFSGRQFSNSRSEMNVSTLELGDSALYLCASSFHPGTTDTQYFGPGTRLTVL.

The CDR3 reads CASSLGTSDTQYF. The CDR3 DNA is TGTGCCAGCAGCCTCGGGACTAGCGATACGCAGTATTTT. The rearrangement joins TRBV7-2 to TRBJ2-3, with 9 bases identical to TRBD2. This CDR3 spans 13 amino acids. Germline V gene data show CDR1 as SGHTA and CDR2 as FQGNSA. Trimming removed 5 bases from V and 6 bases from J; junction bases left unmatched: 3.

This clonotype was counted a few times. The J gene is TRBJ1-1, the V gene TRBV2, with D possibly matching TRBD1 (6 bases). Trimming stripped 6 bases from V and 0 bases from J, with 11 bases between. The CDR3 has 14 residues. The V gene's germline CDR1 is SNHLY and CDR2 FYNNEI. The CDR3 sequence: CASREDRLNTEAFF. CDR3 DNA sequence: TGTGCCAGCAGGGAGGACAGATTGAACACTGAAGCTTTCTTT.

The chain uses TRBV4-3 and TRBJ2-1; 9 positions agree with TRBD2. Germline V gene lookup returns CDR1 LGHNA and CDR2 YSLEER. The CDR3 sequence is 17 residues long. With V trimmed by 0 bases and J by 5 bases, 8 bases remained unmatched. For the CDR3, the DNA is TGCGCCAGCAGCCAAGATGTTCGGCGGGGGGGAGACAATGAGCAGTTCTTC. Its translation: CASSQDVRRGGDNEQFF.

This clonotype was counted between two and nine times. Written as DNA, the CDR3 is TGTGCCAGCAGCTTGGCCAGGGGTCCTACCGGGGAGCTGTTTTTT. Protein sequence: CASSLARGPTGELFF. The chain joins TRBV7-9 to TRBJ2-2, with D possibly matching TRBD1 (6 bases). Trimming shortened V by 3 bases and J by 5 bases, and 13 bases separated the two germline ends. The CDR3 runs 15 residues. Germline-derived CDR1 and CDR2 are SEHNR and FQNEAQ (reference sequence). Full variable domain (rest looked up from reference TRBV7-9 and TRBJ2-2): DTGVSQNPRHKITKRGQNVTFRCDPISEHNRLYWYRQTLGQGPEFLTYFQNEAQLEKSRLLSDRFSAERPKGSFSTLEIQRTEQGDSAMYLCASSLARGPTGELFFGEGSRLTVL.

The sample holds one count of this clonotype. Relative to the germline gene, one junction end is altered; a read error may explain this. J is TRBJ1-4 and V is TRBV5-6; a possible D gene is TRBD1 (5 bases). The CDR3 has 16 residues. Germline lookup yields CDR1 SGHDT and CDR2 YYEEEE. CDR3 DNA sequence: TGTGCCAGCAGCTTGTATCGTCAGGGCATAAATGAAAGACTGTTTTTT. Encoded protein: CASSLYRQGINERLFF. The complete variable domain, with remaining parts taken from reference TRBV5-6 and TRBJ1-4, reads DAGVTQSPTHLIKTRGQQVTLRCSPKSGHDTVSWYQQALGQGPQFIFQYYEEEERQRGNFPDRFSGHQFPNYSSELNVNALLLGDSALYLCASSLYRQGINERLFFGSGTQLSVL.